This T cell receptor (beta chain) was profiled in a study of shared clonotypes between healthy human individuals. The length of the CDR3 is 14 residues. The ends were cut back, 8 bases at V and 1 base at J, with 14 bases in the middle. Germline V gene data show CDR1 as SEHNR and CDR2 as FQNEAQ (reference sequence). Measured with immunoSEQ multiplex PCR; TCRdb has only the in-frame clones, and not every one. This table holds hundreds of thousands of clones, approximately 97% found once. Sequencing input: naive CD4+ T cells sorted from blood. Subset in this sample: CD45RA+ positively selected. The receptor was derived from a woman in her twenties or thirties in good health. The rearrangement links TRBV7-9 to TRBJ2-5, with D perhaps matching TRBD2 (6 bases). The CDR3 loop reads CASLAGSFQETQYF. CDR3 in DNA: TGTGCCAGCCTGGCCGGGAGTTTCCAAGAGACCCAGTACTTC.